The present TCR beta chain was sequenced within a study of blood T cell repertoires in COVID-19. Across the study: Material from acute and convalescent COVID-19 was sourced from the United States, Italy and Spain. T cells, B-cell-depleted T cells, or PBMCs supplied cDNA or gDNA.

In the original workflow: Amplifying reference gene primers gave estimates of nucleated cell counts. Profiling relied on immunoSEQ multiplex PCR, and the TCRdb table lists in-frame clones only, not all of them. The V and J calls and clone size were taken over from that table, and D and trimming were inferred from the DNA. The sample includes approximately 180,000 clones, around nine tenths of them seen just once. Germline lookup yields CDR1 GTSNPN and CDR2 SVGIG (reference sequence). The CDR3 consists of 16 residues. J gave up 5 bases and V 0 bases, and 7 bases lay outside the gene matches. The specimen was peripheral blood. The genes are TRBV30 and TRBJ2-3; 11 bases are shared with TRBD2. This sequence originates from a man in his fifties or sixties with active or convalescent COVID-19. The CDR3 DNA reads as TGTGCCTGGAGTGTAGACCTAGCGGGGGGCCGAGATACGCAGTATTTT. Its translation is CAWSVDLAGGRDTQYF.